This TCR beta chain was observed in a study of metastatic and nonmetastatic thyroid tumors. Study-wide findings and caveats: Significantly greater TCR beta diversity was reportedly found in malignant thyroid tumors than in benign nodules (in blood and tumor).

Among the patients, none had received any treatment before thyroid surgery. The CDR3 is 14 amino acids. Germline-derived CDR1 and CDR2 are MNHNS and SASEGT. Trimming shortened V by 2 bases and J by 4 bases, and 12 bases separated the two germline ends. Remarks on this clone: What it binds is not known.

TCRdb re-called clones via MiXCR from the PCR reads. Counted here are about 13,000 clones, around a third occurring once; the ten biggest clones make up around 12%. The source is a male donor with papillary thyroid cancer or a benign thyroid nodule (not recorded which). Some clones in this sample may be carry-over from other donors' samples. The V call is TRBV6-1, the J call TRBJ2-7, with D hard to call. The specimen sequenced was tumor tissue. The CDR3 protein is CASSESVFGYEQYF. CDR3 in DNA: TGTGCCAGCAGTGAATCAGTCTTCGGATACGAGCAGTACTTC.